These T cell receptor beta chains were read from a single sample in a study of cytomegalovirus exposure and HLA in healthy donors. TCRdb's copy holds only in-frame clones and misses some; the assay was immunoSEQ multiplex PCR. The sample lists 200,000 or so clones; approximately 80% were seen once. Source material: PBMCs. Every receptor here comes from a boy younger than 10 in good health and CMV-seronegative. The CDR3 runs from the conserved cysteine through the conserved F or W. D genes are given only for firm matches. Clone size is stated in some rows and not others, as once, few, many or a class when expanded.

abundance: once
d_gene: NA
j_gene: TRBJ2-7
v_gene: TRBV4-1
CDR3aa: CASSQDGIGGLEQYF
CDR3nt: TGCGCCAGCAGCCAAGATGGGATTGGAGGGCTCGAGCAGTACTTC

abundance: NA
d_gene: TRBD1
j_gene: TRBJ2-1
v_gene: TRBV6-6
CDR3aa: CAGQESSYNEQFF
CDR3nt: TGTGCCGGACAGGAGAGCTCCTACAATGAGCAGTTCTTC

abundance: NA
d_gene: TRBD1
j_gene: TRBJ1-1
v_gene: TRBV9
CDR3aa: CASSAGGGMNTEAFF
CDR3nt: TGTGCCAGCAGCGCAGGGGGTGGGATGAACACTGAAGCTTTCTTT

abundance: few
d_gene: TRBD2
j_gene: TRBJ2-7
v_gene: TRBV6-5
CDR3aa: CASSLTSGLYEQYF
CDR3nt: TGTGCCAGCAGTTTGACTAGCGGACTATACGAGCAGTACTTC

abundance: NA
d_gene: NA
j_gene: TRBJ2-5
v_gene: TRBV7-6
CDR3aa: CASSRPPGETQYF
CDR3nt: TGTGCCAGCAGCCGCCCGCCCGGGGAGACCCAGTACTTC

abundance: NA
d_gene: TRBD1
j_gene: TRBJ1-2
v_gene: TRBV5-4
CDR3aa: CASSLEGQGLIYTF
CDR3nt: TGTGCCAGCAGCTTGGAGGGACAGGGGCTAATCTACACCTTC

abundance: NA
d_gene: TRBD2
j_gene: TRBJ2-1
v_gene: TRBV19
CDR3aa: CASSIGLAGVTNEQFF
CDR3nt: TGTGCCAGTAGTATCGGGCTAGCGGGAGTTACGAATGAGCAGTTCTTC

abundance: few
d_gene: TRBD2
j_gene: TRBJ2-3
v_gene: TRBV18
CDR3aa: CASSRASGGGATSTDTQYF
CDR3nt: TGTGCCAGCTCCCGGGCTAGCGGGGGGGGAGCCACTAGCACAGATACGCAGTATTTT

abundance: few
d_gene: TRBD1
j_gene: TRBJ1-2
v_gene: TRBV6-1
CDR3aa: CATQTRQGEGYTF
CDR3nt: TGTGCCACTCAAACGAGACAGGGTGAAGGCTACACCTTC

abundance: NA
d_gene: NA
j_gene: TRBJ1-1
v_gene: TRBV27
CDR3aa: CASSFRGARTEAFF
CDR3nt: TGTGCCAGCAGTTTCCGGGGGGCGAGAACTGAAGCTTTCTTT

abundance: NA
d_gene: NA
j_gene: TRBJ1-4
v_gene: TRBV12-2
CDR3aa: CASRLAVRDREGATYNEKLFF
CDR3nt: TGTGCAAGTCGCTTAGCGGTCCGGGACAGGGAAGGGGCGACTTATAATGAAAAACTGTTTTTT

abundance: NA
d_gene: NA
j_gene: TRBJ2-7
v_gene: TRBV21-1
CDR3aa: CASSPRGTRRYEQYF
CDR3nt: TGTGCCAGCAGCCCCAGGGGGACAAGGCGCTACGAGCAGTACTTC

abundance: few
d_gene: TRBD1
j_gene: TRBJ2-7
v_gene: TRBV5-1
CDR3aa: CASSPRTGPYEQYF
CDR3nt: TGCGCCAGCAGCCCCAGGACAGGCCCCTACGAGCAGTACTTC

abundance: once
d_gene: NA
j_gene: TRBJ2-7
v_gene: TRBV27
CDR3aa: CASSLDTNYEQYF
CDR3nt: TGTGCCAGCAGTTTGGACACTAACTACGAGCAGTACTTC

abundance: NA
d_gene: NA
j_gene: TRBJ1-1
v_gene: TRBV30
CDR3aa: CAWSFVASQAFF
CDR3nt: TGTGCCTGGAGTTTTGTGGCCTCCCAAGCTTTCTTT

abundance: NA
d_gene: NA
j_gene: TRBJ1-6
v_gene: TRBV6-1
CDR3aa: CASIRVTGNSPLHF
CDR3nt: TGTGCCAGCATTAGGGTTACGGGGAATTCACCCCTCCACTTT

abundance: once
d_gene: NA
j_gene: TRBJ2-1
v_gene: TRBV6-5
CDR3aa: CASSDPDFTNEQFF
CDR3nt: TGTGCCAGCAGTGATCCGGACTTTACTAATGAGCAGTTCTTC

abundance: NA
d_gene: TRBD2
j_gene: TRBJ2-1
v_gene: TRBV4-2
CDR3aa: CASSQDPSGGVNEQFF
CDR3nt: TGTGCCAGCAGCCAAGATCCTAGCGGGGGAGTCAATGAGCAGTTCTTC

abundance: once
d_gene: NA
j_gene: TRBJ1-6
v_gene: TRBV6-5
CDR3aa: CASSYEDNSPLHF
CDR3nt: TGTGCCAGCAGTTACGAGGATAATTCACCCCTCCACTTT

abundance: few
d_gene: TRBD1
j_gene: TRBJ1-1
v_gene: TRBV10-3
CDR3aa: CAIRETGLNTEAFF
CDR3nt: TGTGCCATCAGGGAGACAGGGTTGAACACTGAAGCTTTCTTT

abundance: NA
d_gene: TRBD2
j_gene: TRBJ2-1
v_gene: TRBV4-2
CDR3aa: CASSQETGELAGGGQFF
CDR3nt: TGTGCCAGCAGCCAAGAGACGGGTGAACTAGCGGGGGGTGGGCAGTTCTTC

abundance: NA
d_gene: NA
j_gene: TRBJ1-2
v_gene: TRBV19
CDR3aa: CASSPIQGRTAGYTF
CDR3nt: TGTGCCAGTAGTCCGATACAGGGAAGGACGGCTGGCTACACCTTC

abundance: NA
d_gene: NA
j_gene: TRBJ1-2
v_gene: TRBV4-1
CDR3aa: CASSQLTGYDGYTF
CDR3nt: TGCGCCAGCAGCCAACTAACAGGGTATGACGGCTACACCTTC

abundance: NA
d_gene: NA
j_gene: TRBJ1-4
v_gene: TRBV6-1
CDR3aa: CASSERQGANEKLFF
CDR3nt: TGTGCCAGCAGTGAACGGCAGGGCGCTAATGAAAAACTGTTTTTT

abundance: once
d_gene: NA
j_gene: TRBJ2-3
v_gene: TRBV5-1
CDR3aa: CASSSLSEGTDTQYF
CDR3nt: TGCGCCAGCAGCTCCCTTAGCGAGGGCACAGATACGCAGTATTTT

abundance: NA
d_gene: TRBD2
j_gene: TRBJ2-1
v_gene: TRBV13
CDR3aa: CASSLGVFPGGPGSYNEQFF
CDR3nt: TGTGCCAGCAGCTTAGGGGTCTTTCCGGGGGGGCCCGGATCCTACAATGAGCAGTTCTTC

abundance: NA
d_gene: TRBD2
j_gene: TRBJ2-1
v_gene: TRBV4-2
CDR3aa: CASSQASGGGSYNEQFF
CDR3nt: TGTGCCAGCAGCCAAGCCTCGGGCGGGGGGTCCTACAATGAGCAGTTCTTC